This is a list of T cell receptor beta chains from one sample in a study of neoadjuvant anti-PD-1 for oral cavity cancer. Using immunoSEQ multiplex PCR, the repertoire was profiled, and TCRdb retains in-frame clones only, with some absent. The sample lists 17,000 or so clones; roughly 72% were seen once. The source material was PBMCs, sampled before nivolumab (anti-PD-1) treatment. The receptors come from a person aged 35-79 years with oral cavity squamous cell carcinoma. CDR3s include the opening cysteine and the closing phenylalanine or tryptophan. The D gene is left open where the match is weak. A row's size may be missing; if present it is once, few, many or a size class.

v_call: TRBV6-1
d_call: TRBD1
clone_size: NA
cdr3_length: 14
j_call: TRBJ1-5
cdr3_aa: CASSEGQHNQPQHF
cdr3_nt: TGTGCCAGCAGTGAGGGACAGCACAATCAGCCCCAGCATTTT

v_call: TRBV7-2
d_call: NA
clone_size: few
cdr3_length: 13
j_call: TRBJ2-7
cdr3_aa: CASSLRPTVEQYF
cdr3_nt: TGTGCCAGCAGCTTACGCCCGACGGTCGAGCAGTACTTC

v_call: TRBV10-3
d_call: NA
clone_size: NA
cdr3_length: 14
j_call: TRBJ1-1
cdr3_aa: CAISESKATPEAFF
cdr3_nt: TGTGCCATCAGTGAGTCGAAGGCAACCCCTGAAGCTTTCTTT

v_call: TRBV23-1
d_call: NA
clone_size: few
cdr3_length: 16
j_call: TRBJ1-6
cdr3_aa: CASSQLSPTRDSPLHF
cdr3_nt: TGCGCCAGCAGTCAATTGAGCCCCACCCGGGATTCACCCCTCCACTTT

v_call: TRBV27
d_call: NA
clone_size: NA
cdr3_length: 15
j_call: TRBJ1-1
cdr3_aa: CASRQLATMNTEAFF
cdr3_nt: TGTGCCAGCCGCCAGCTGGCAACTATGAACACTGAAGCTTTCTTT

v_call: TRBV5-8
d_call: NA
clone_size: NA
cdr3_length: 14
j_call: TRBJ1-1
cdr3_aa: CASNTGTGNTEAFF
cdr3_nt: TGTGCCAGCAATACCGGGACGGGGAACACTGAAGCTTTCTTT

v_call: TRBV7-8
d_call: NA
clone_size: NA
cdr3_length: 13
j_call: TRBJ1-4
cdr3_aa: CASSLGGEEKLFF
cdr3_nt: TGTGCCAGCAGCTTGGGGGGCGAAGAAAAACTGTTTTTT

v_call: TRBV25-1
d_call: NA
clone_size: NA
cdr3_length: 15
j_call: TRBJ2-1
cdr3_aa: CASSERGRAYNEQFF
cdr3_nt: TGTGCCAGCAGTGAGAGGGGTAGAGCCTACAATGAGCAGTTCTTC

v_call: TRBV14
d_call: NA
clone_size: NA
cdr3_length: 16
j_call: TRBJ1-2
cdr3_aa: CASSQGQGALYYGYTF
cdr3_nt: TGTGCCAGCAGCCAAGGGCAGGGAGCCCTATATTATGGCTACACCTTC

v_call: TRBV11-3
d_call: TRBD1
clone_size: NA
cdr3_length: 16
j_call: TRBJ2-2
cdr3_aa: CASSSGTGDVNGELFF
cdr3_nt: TGTGCCAGCAGCTCCGGGACAGGGGACGTCAACGGGGAGCTGTTTTTT

v_call: TRBV5-1
d_call: TRBD2
clone_size: NA
cdr3_length: 15
j_call: TRBJ2-1
cdr3_aa: CASSPGLAGNNEQFF
cdr3_nt: TGCGCCAGCAGCCCAGGGCTAGCGGGTAACAATGAGCAGTTCTTC

v_call: TRBV28
d_call: TRBD1
clone_size: NA
cdr3_length: 14
j_call: TRBJ1-2
cdr3_aa: CASSLSGRGGGYTF
cdr3_nt: TGTGCCAGCAGTTTGAGTGGCAGGGGGGGTGGCTACACCTTC